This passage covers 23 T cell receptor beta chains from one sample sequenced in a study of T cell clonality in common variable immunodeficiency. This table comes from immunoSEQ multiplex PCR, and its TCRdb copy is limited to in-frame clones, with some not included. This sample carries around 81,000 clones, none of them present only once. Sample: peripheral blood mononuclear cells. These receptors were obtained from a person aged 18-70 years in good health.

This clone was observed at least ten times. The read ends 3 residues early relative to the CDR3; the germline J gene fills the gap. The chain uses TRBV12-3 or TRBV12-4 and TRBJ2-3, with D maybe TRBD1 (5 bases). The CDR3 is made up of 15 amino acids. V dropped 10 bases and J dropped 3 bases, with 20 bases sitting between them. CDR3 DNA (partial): TGTGCCACAAAAATTTCGCAGGGTACGACAGATACG. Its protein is CATKISQGTTDT. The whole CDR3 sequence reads CATKISQGTTDTQYF.

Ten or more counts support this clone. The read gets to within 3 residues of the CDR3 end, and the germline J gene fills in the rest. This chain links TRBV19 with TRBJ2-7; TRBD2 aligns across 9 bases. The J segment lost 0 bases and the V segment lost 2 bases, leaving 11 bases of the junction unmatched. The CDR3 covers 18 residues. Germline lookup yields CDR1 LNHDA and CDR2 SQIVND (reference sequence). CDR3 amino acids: CASSIRRMNSGSSYEQYF. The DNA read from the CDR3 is TGTGCCAGTAGTATAAGGAGGATGAATAGCGGGAGCTCCTACGAG.

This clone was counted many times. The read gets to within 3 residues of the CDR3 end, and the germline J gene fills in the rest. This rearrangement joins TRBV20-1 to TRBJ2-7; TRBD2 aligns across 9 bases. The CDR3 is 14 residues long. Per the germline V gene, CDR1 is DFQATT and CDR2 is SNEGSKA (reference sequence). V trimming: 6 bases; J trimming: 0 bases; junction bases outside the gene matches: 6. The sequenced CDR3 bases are TGCAGTGCCATACTAGCGGGCCTCTCCTACGAG. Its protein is CSAILAGLSYE. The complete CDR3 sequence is CSAILAGLSYEQYF.

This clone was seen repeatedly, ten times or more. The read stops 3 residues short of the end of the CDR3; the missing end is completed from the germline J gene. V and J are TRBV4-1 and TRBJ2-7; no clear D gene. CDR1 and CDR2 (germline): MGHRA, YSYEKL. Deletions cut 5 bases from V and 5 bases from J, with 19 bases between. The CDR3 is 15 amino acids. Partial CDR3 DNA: TGCGCCAGCAGCAAAAGGCTGGTTAGCCTAGACGAG. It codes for CASSKRLVSLDE. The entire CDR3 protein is CASSKRLVSLDEQYF.

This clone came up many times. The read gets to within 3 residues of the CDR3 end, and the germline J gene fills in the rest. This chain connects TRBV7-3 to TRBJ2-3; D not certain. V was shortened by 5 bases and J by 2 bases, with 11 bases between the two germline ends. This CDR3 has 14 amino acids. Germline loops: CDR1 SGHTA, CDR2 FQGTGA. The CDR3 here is CASSIRSNTDTQYF. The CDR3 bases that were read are TGTGCCAGCAGCATCAGATCGAACACAGATACG.

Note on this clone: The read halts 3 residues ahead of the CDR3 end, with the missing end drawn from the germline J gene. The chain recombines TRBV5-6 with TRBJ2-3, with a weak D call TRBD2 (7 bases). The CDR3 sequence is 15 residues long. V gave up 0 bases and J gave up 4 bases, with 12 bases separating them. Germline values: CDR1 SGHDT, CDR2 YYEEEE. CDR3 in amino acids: CASSLDGGAADTQYF. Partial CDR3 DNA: TGTGCCAGCAGCTTGGATGGGGGGGCGGCAGATACG.

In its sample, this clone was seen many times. Partial CDR3 DNA: TGCAGTGCTCCTCCCGGGACAGTAGCCTACGAG. Residues: CSAPPGTVAYE. The whole CDR3 protein reads CSAPPGTVAYEQYF. The V call is TRBV20-1, the J call TRBJ2-7; 7 bases agree with TRBD1. Read sequence stops 3 residues before the CDR3 end, and the germline J gene provides the missing end. This CDR3 region has 14 residues. Germline CDR1 DFQATT, CDR2 SNEGSKA (reference sequence). Trimming cost V 5 bases and J 2 bases; bases outside gene matches: 9.

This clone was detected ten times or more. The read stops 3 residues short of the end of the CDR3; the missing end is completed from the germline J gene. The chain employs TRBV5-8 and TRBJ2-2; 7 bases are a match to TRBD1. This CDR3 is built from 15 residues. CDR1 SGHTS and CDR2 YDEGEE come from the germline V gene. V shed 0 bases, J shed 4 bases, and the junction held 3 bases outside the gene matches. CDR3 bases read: TGTGCCAGCAGCTTGGGACAGGGATTCACCGGGGAG. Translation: CASSLGQGFTGE. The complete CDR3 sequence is CASSLGQGFTGELFF.

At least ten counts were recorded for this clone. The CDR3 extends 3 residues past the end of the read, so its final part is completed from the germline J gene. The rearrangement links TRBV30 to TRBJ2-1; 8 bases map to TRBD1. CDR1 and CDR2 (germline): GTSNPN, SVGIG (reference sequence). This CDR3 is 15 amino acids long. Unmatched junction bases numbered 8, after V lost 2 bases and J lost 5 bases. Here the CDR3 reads CAWSRDRGKDNEQFF. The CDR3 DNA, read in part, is TGTGCCTGGAGTCGCGACAGGGGAAAGGACAATGAG. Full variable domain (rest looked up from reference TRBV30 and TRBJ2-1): SQTIHQWPATLVQPVGSPLSLECTVEGTSNPNLYWYRQAAGRGLQLLFYSVGIGQISSEVPQNLSASRPQDRQFILSSKKLLLSDSGFYLCAWSRDRGKDNEQFFGPGTRLTVL.

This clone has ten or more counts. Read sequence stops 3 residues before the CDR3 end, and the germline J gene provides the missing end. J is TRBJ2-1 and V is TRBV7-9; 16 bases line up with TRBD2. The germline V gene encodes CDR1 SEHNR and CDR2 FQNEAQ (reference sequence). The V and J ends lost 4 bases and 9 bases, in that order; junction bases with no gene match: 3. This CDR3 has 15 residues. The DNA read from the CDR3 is TGTGCCAGCAGCTGGGGACTAGCGGGAGGGGTTGAG. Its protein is CASSWGLAGGVE. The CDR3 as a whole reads CASSWGLAGGVEQFF.

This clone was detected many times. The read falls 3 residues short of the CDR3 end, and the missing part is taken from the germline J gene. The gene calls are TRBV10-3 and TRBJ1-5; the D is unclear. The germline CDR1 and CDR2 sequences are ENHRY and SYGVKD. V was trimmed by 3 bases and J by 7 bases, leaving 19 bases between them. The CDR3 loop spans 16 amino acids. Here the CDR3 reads CAISDVSASRKQPQHF. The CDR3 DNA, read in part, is TGTGCCATCAGTGATGTTAGCGCCTCTAGAAAACAGCCC.

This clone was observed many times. CDR3 in amino acids: CASSQDSGRAGELFF. The covered CDR3 bases are TGCGCCAGCAGCCAAGATAGCGGGAGGGCCGGGGAG. The genes are TRBV4-1 and TRBJ2-2; TRBD2 aligns across 11 bases. Read coverage stops 3 residues before the CDR3 terminus; the germline J gene supplies the remainder. V was clipped by 0 bases and J by 6 bases; unmatched bases: 0. The CDR3 consists of 15 residues. In germline, CDR1 is MGHRA, CDR2 YSYEKL.

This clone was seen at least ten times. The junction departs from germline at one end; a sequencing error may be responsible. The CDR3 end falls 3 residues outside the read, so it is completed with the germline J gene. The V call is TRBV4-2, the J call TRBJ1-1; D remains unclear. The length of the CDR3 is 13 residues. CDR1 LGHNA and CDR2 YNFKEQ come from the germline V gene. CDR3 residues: CASSQGSGAGAFF. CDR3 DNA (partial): TGCGCCAGCAGCCAAGGGTCCGGTGCGGGA.

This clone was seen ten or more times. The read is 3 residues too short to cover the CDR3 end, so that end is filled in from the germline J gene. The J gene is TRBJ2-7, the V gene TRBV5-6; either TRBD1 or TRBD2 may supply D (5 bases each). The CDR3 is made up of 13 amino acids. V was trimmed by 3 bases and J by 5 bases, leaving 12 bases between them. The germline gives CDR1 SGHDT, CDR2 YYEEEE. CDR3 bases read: TGTGCCAGCAGCTCGGCAGGGAGCGACGAG. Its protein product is CASSSAGSDE. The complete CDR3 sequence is CASSSAGSDEQYF. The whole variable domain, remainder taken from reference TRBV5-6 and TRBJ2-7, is DAGVTQSPTHLIKTRGQQVTLRCSPKSGHDTVSWYQQALGQGPQFIFQYYEEEERQRGNFPDRFSGHQFPNYSSELNVNALLLGDSALYLCASSSAGSDEQYFGPGTRLTVT.

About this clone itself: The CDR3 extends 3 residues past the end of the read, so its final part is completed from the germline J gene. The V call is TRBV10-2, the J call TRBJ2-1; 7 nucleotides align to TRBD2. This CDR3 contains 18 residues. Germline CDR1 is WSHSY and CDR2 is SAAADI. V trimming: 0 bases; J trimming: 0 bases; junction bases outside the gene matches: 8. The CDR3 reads CASSESRLAESSYNEQFF. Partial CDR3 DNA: TGCGCCAGCAGTGAGTCGCGGCTAGCGGAGAGCTCCTACAATGAG.

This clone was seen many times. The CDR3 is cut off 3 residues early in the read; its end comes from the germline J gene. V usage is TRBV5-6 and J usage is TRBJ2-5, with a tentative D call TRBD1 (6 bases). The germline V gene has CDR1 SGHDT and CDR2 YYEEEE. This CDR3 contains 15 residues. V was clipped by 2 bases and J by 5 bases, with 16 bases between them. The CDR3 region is CASSFRTAGAETQYF. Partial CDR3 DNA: TGTGCCAGCAGCTTCCGGACGGCAGGGGCGGAGACC.

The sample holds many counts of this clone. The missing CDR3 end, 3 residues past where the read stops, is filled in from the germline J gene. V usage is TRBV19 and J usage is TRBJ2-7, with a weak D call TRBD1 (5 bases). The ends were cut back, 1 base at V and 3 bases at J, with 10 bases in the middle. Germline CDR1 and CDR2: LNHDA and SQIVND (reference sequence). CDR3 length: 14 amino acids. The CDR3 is CASSIAGSGYEQYF. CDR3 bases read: TGTGCCAGTAGTATAGCAGGGTCGGGCTACGAG.

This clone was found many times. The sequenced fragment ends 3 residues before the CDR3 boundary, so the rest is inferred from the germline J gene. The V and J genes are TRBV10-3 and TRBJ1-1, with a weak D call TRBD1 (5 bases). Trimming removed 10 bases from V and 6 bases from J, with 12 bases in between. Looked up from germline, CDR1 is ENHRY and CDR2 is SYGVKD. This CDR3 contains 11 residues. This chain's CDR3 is CATVTGAEAFF. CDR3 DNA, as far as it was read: TGTGCCACCGTCACGGGGGCTGAA.

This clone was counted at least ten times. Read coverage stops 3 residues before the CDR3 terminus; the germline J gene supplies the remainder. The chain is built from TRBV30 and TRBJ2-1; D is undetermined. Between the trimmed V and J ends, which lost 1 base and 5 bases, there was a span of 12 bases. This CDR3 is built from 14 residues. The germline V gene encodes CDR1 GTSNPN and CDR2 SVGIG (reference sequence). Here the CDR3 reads CAWSAIWPDNEQFF. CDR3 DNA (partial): TGTGCCTGGAGTGCGATCTGGCCAGACAATGAG.

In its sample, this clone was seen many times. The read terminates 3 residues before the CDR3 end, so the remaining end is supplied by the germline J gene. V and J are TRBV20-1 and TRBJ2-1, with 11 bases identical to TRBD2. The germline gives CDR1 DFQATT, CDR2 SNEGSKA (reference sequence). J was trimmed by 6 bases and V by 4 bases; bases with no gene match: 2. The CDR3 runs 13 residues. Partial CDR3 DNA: TGCAGTGCTACACTAGCGGGAGCCAATGAG. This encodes CSATLAGANE. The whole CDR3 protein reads CSATLAGANEQFF.

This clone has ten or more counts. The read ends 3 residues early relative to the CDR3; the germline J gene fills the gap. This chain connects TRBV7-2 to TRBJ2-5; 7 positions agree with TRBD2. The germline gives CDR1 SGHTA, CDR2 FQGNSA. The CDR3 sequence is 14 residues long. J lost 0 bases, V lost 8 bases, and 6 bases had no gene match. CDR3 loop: CASSNGGNQETQYF. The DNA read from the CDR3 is TGTGCCAGCTCGAACGGGGGGAACCAAGAGACC.

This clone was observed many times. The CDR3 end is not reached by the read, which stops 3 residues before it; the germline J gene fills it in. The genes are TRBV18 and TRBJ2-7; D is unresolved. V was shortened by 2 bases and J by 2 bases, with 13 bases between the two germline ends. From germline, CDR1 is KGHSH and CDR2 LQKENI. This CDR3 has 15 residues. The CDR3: CASSPIEVPTYEQYF. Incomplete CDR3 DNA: TGTGCCAGCTCACCAATAGAAGTCCCTACCTACGAG.

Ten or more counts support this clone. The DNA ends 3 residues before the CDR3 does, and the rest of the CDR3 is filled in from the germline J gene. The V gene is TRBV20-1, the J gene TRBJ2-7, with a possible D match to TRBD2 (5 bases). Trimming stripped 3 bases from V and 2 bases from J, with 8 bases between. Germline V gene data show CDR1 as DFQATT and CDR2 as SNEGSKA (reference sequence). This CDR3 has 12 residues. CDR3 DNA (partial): TGCAGTGCTAGGGCGGGTACCTACGAG. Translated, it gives CSARAGTYE. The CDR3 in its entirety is CSARAGTYEQYF.